These 24 T cell receptor beta chains share one sample of origin, sequenced in a study of T-cell reconstitution after alpha-beta-depleted transplantation in children. Preparation of the TCRbeta library was carried out with unique molecular identifiers. TCRdb independently ran MiXCR on the PCR reads; one entry per CDR3 protein. The sample lists hundreds of thousands of distinct CDR3 sequences; about an eighth were seen once. The sequencing here drew on PBMCs, taken before TCRalphabeta/CD19-depleted stem cell transplant. The receptors were gathered from a girl aged 2-10 years with congenital amegakaryocytic thrombocytopenia, due to receive a stem cell transplant.

This clonotype occurred a few times. The chain links TRBV5-1 to TRBJ2-1; D ambiguous. CDR1 and CDR2 from the germline V gene are SGHRS and YFSETQ. Deletions cut 2 bases from V and 7 bases from J, with 22 bases between. The CDR3 has 17 amino acids. CDR3 coding DNA: TGCGCCAGCAGCTTTCCTGACGGAAATTACCTATGGAATGAGCAGTTCTTC. The encoded protein is CASSFPDGNYLWNEQFF.

This clonotype was seen a handful of times. The genes are TRBV20-1 and TRBJ2-7; no definite D call. The ends were cut back, 6 bases at V and 1 base at J, with 16 bases in the middle. The length of the CDR3 is 14 residues. Germline CDR1 and CDR2: DFQATT and SNEGSKA (reference sequence). CDR3 protein: CSAKNSLNSYEQYF. The DNA of the CDR3 is TGCAGTGCAAAAAATAGCCTTAATTCCTACGAGCAGTACTTC.

This clonotype was recorded many times. The chain employs TRBV29-1 and TRBJ2-7; perhaps D is TRBD1 or TRBD2 (5 bases each). Trimming cost V 6 bases and J 3 bases, with 24 bases left between them. Per germline, CDR1 SQVTM and CDR2 ANQGSEA. CDR3 length: 16 amino acids. CDR3 amino acids: CSVVDEWDLAHYEQYF. CDR3 in DNA: TGCAGCGTCGTAGACGAGTGGGACCTAGCACACTACGAGCAGTACTTC.

The table lists this clonotype with a few counts. The rearrangement joins TRBV5-1 to TRBJ2-1; 9 nucleotides align to TRBD2. V shed 0 bases and J 2 bases; nucleotides not matched to a gene: 9. Germline V gives CDR1 SGHRS, CDR2 YFSETQ. This CDR3 has 18 residues. This chain's CDR3 is CASSLGWETSGAYNEQFF. As DNA, the CDR3 is TGCGCCAGCAGCTTGGGATGGGAGACTAGCGGCGCCTACAATGAGCAGTTCTTC.

This clonotype was seen repeatedly, ten times or more. The gene calls are TRBV20-1 and TRBJ2-1; D call uncertain. The germline V and J ends were trimmed by 1 base and 5 bases, with 9 bases remaining between them. This CDR3 is built from 13 residues. Germline V CDR1 and CDR2: DFQATT, SNEGSKA (reference sequence). Here the CDR3 reads CSARVDTHNEQFF. CDR3 nucleotides: TGCAGTGCTAGAGTAGACACGCACAATGAGCAGTTCTTC.

The table lists this clonotype with many counts. The chain is built from TRBV6-5 and TRBJ2-1; 8 positions match TRBD2. Looked up from germline, CDR1 is MNHEY and CDR2 is SVGAGI. Germline trimming cut 4 bases from V and 1 base from J; bases unmatched to any gene: 12. CDR3 length: 18 residues. The CDR3, as DNA: TGTGCCAGCAGTTCCATTAGGGCCCTAGCGGGTTCCTACAATGAGCAGTTCTTC. Its translation: CASSSIRALAGSYNEQFF.

The gene calls are TRBV25-1 and TRBJ2-1; the match to TRBD2 covers 10 bases. This CDR3 region has 14 residues. Trimming took 4 bases from V and 9 from J; bases not matched to a gene: 6. In germline, CDR1 is MGHDK, CDR2 SYGVNS. CDR3 region: CASSVLAGVTEQFF. The CDR3 DNA reads TGTGCCAGCAGTGTCCTAGCGGGAGTTACTGAGCAGTTCTTC.

This clonotype occurred many times. The chain combines TRBV28 with TRBJ2-2; 10 nucleotides match TRBD1. V shed 6 bases, J shed 2 bases, and the junction held 0 bases outside the gene matches. Germline V gene data show CDR1 as MDHEN and CDR2 as SYDVKM. This CDR3 is 14 amino acids long. CDR3 sequence (DNA): TGTGCCAGCAGGACAGGGGGCAACACCGGGGAGCTGTTTTTT. It is translated as CASRTGGNTGELFF.

At least ten counts were recorded for this clonotype. The chain combines TRBV5-1 with TRBJ2-3; 12 bases agree with TRBD2. Germline V gene lookup returns CDR1 SGHRS and CDR2 YFSETQ. V was clipped by 0 bases and J by 2 bases; unmatched bases: 4. This CDR3 is 17 amino acids long. CDR3 nucleotide sequence: TGCGCCAGCAGCTTGGTACTAGCGGGAGGTTCCACAGATACGCAGTATTTT. Its translation is CASSLVLAGGSTDTQYF.

CDR3 coding DNA: TGTGCCATCAGGCAGGATAAATTCTATGGCTACACCTTC. Protein product: CAIRQDKFYGYTF. The chain has TRBV10-3 and TRBJ1-2, with D unresolved. Germline V gene data show CDR1 as ENHRY and CDR2 as SYGVKD. This CDR3 spans 13 amino acids. V lost 6 bases and J lost 4, with 12 bases in between.

This clonotype appeared many times. The genes are TRBV20-1 and TRBJ2-1, with TRBD2 matching over 8 bases. Germline CDR1 and CDR2: DFQATT and SNEGSKA (reference sequence). There are 14 residues in the CDR3. V lost 0 bases, J lost 8 bases, and 6 bases stayed unmatched. For the CDR3, the DNA is TGCAGTGCTAGAGAAATTAGCGGGAATTATGAGCAGTTCTTC. The encoded protein is CSAREISGNYEQFF.

This clonotype was counted a few times. V gene TRBV6-5 combines with J gene TRBJ2-7; D not resolved. The CDR3 loop spans 12 amino acids. Germline CDR1 is MNHEY and CDR2 is SVGAGI. The ends were cut back, 8 bases at V and 6 bases at J, with 14 bases in the middle. The CDR3 reads CASGQPAAEQYF. In DNA form, the CDR3 reads TGTGCCAGCGGGCAACCCGCAGCCGAGCAGTACTTC.

The table lists this clonotype with a few counts. The chain is built from TRBV25-1 and TRBJ1-5; no definite D call. CDR1 MGHDK and CDR2 SYGVNS come from the germline V gene. CDR3 size: 14 residues. Trimming pared 2 bases from V and 5 bases from J, leaving 10 bases between. The CDR3 bases are TGTGCCAGCAGTGAACTCCTTCGGGATCAGCCCCAGCATTTT. Amino acids: CASSELLRDQPQHF.

This clonotype was counted at least ten times. The chain recombines TRBV10-3 with TRBJ2-2, with 9 nucleotides matching TRBD1. The CDR3 spans 18 residues. Germline V gene sequence: CDR1 ENHRY, CDR2 SYGVKD. V lost 6 bases to trimming and J lost 1 base; unmatched junction nucleotides: 12. CDR3 nucleotide sequence: TGTGCCATCAGCCAGATTCCACCGGGACAGGGGAACACCGGGGAGCTGTTTTTT. Translated: CAISQIPPGQGNTGELFF.

The chain couples TRBV5-1 to TRBJ2-3; D is perhaps TRBD1 (7 bases). Between the trimmed V and J ends, which lost 1 base and 1 base, there was a span of 13 bases. The CDR3 contains 16 residues. Germline lookup yields CDR1 SGHRS and CDR2 YFSETQ. The CDR3: CASSLFRGAGTDTQYF. The CDR3 region has the DNA TGCGCCAGCAGCTTGTTCAGGGGGGCCGGCACAGATACGCAGTATTTT.

The chain has TRBV5-1 and TRBJ2-3, with D perhaps matching TRBD1 or TRBD2 (5 bases each). The ends were cut back, 4 bases at V and 2 bases at J, with 14 bases in the middle. CDR3 length equals 15 residues. Germline CDR1 is SGHRS and CDR2 is YFSETQ. The CDR3 reads CASSPSGPLTDTQYF. Written as DNA, the CDR3 is TGCGCCAGCAGCCCGTCGGGACCCCTCACAGATACGCAGTATTTT.

This clonotype was counted ten times or more. The chain links TRBV5-6 to TRBJ2-7; 9 positions match TRBD1. The trim removed 3 bases at V and 6 bases at J, leaving 10 bases unmatched. The CDR3 totals 15 residues. Germline V CDR1 and CDR2: SGHDT, YYEEEE. The CDR3 DNA is TGTGCCAGCAGCTATTTAGGGACAGGGAGGGCCGAGCAGTACTTC. Translated, it gives CASSYLGTGRAEQYF. Supplemented by reference TRBV5-6 and TRBJ2-7, the full variable domain reads DAGVTQSPTHLIKTRGQQVTLRCSPKSGHDTVSWYQQALGQGPQFIFQYYEEEERQRGNFPDRFSGHQFPNYSSELNVNALLLGDSALYLCASSYLGTGRAEQYFGPGTRLTVT.

This clonotype showed up just a few times. V gene TRBV18 combines with J gene TRBJ2-4, with 7 positions matching TRBD1. The CDR3 is made up of 14 amino acids. With 1 base clipped from V and 4 bases from J, the junction kept 1 base outside the gene matches. CDR1 KGHSH and CDR2 LQKENI come from the germline V gene. In DNA form, the CDR3 reads TGTGCCAGCTCACCACAGACAGGGAAAAACATTCAGTACTTC. This encodes CASSPQTGKNIQYF.

At least ten counts were recorded for this clonotype. The CDR3 DNA sequence: TGTGCCAGCAGCCCGAGGCTGGGACTGGGAAACAATGAGCAGTTCTTC. Translating it yields CASSPRLGLGNNEQFF. The rearrangement joins TRBV7-9 to TRBJ2-1; D may be TRBD2 (6 bases). Looked up from germline, CDR1 is SEHNR and CDR2 is FQNEAQ (reference sequence). This CDR3 is 16 amino acids long. V lost 5 bases and J lost 5, with 19 bases in between.

The sample holds many counts of this clonotype. V usage is TRBV4-1 and J usage is TRBJ2-7; 7 bases are a match to TRBD1. The V and J ends lost 4 bases and 2 bases, in that order; junction bases with no gene match: 11. This CDR3 is built from 16 residues. CDR1 is MGHRA and CDR2 is YSYEKL in the germline V gene. The CDR3 nucleotides read TGCGCCAGCAGCCCAAAATCCGGACAGGATCCCTACGAGCAGTACTTC. It is translated as CASSPKSGQDPYEQYF.

This rearrangement joins TRBV20-1 to TRBJ1-5, with D possibly matching TRBD1 (6 bases). This CDR3 has 15 residues. Germline V CDR1 and CDR2: DFQATT, SNEGSKA (reference sequence). The V end lost 1 base, the J end lost 3 bases, and 13 bases lay between the germline ends. In nucleotides, the CDR3 is TGCAGTGCTAGAGGCTTCGGACAGTTCAATCAGCCCCAGCATTTT. Its translation is CSARGFGQFNQPQHF.

This clonotype was observed a few times. The chain recombines TRBV5-6 with TRBJ2-2; D is possibly TRBD2 (5 bases). This CDR3 is 20 amino acids long. Deletions cut 1 base from V and 0 bases from J, with 22 bases between. Germline assignment: CDR1 SGHDT and CDR2 YYEEEE. CDR3 nucleotides: TGTGCCAGCAGCTTGCGAGGTAGAAGAGGAGTGGGAGCGAACACCGGGGAGCTGTTTTTT. Its protein product is CASSLRGRRGVGANTGELFF.

In this sample, this clonotype turned up many times. The rearrangement links TRBV20-1 to TRBJ1-5; TRBD1 is a possible D gene (5 bases). CDR1 and CDR2 from the germline V gene are DFQATT and SNEGSKA (reference sequence). The CDR3 length is 13 residues. V lost 6 bases and J lost 4, with 13 bases in between. This CDR3 reads CSARRGGNQPQHF. CDR3 nucleotides: TGCAGTGCCAGGAGGGGCGGGAATCAGCCCCAGCATTTT.

This clonotype was detected many times. The rearrangement uses TRBV20-1 and TRBJ2-5; no reliable D call. Germline V gene data show CDR1 as DFQATT and CDR2 as SNEGSKA (reference sequence). The V end was cut by 6 bases, the J end by 1 base, with 12 bases between. The CDR3 is 13 residues long. The DNA of the CDR3 is TGCAGTGCCGTAGACGGCTCCCAAGAGACCCAGTACTTC. Amino acids: CSAVDGSQETQYF.